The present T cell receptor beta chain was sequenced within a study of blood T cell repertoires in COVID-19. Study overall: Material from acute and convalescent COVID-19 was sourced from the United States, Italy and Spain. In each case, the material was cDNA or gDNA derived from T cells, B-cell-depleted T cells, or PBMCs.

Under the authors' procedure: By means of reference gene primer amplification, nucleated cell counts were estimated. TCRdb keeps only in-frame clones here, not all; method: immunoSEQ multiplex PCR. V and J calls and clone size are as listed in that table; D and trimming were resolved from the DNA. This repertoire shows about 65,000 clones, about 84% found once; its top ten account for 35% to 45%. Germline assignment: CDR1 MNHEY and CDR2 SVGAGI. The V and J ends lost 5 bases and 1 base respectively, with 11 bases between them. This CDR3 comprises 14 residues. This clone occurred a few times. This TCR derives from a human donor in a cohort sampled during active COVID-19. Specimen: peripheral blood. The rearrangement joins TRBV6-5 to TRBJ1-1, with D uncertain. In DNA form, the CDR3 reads TGTGCCAGCAGTATTGCAGGCCCGAACACTGAAGCTTTCTTT. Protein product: CASSIAGPNTEAFF.